Below, 20 T cell receptor beta chains from the same sample are listed, as sequenced in a study of shared clonotypes between healthy human individuals (dated by TCRdb to 2019 to 2021). CD8 naive samples were CD45RO-negative cells positively selected for CCR7, giving a CD45RA+CCR7+ population that excluded TemRA cells. The library was obtained by the immunoSEQ multiplex PCR assay. Imported from immuneACCESS, the table was reduced by TCRdb to in-frame sequences with V and J called. These copies leave out some clones; in studies compared against another copy, an unresolved V gene accounts for under half, and the cause of the remainder is not known. Counted in this sample were roughly 2,000,000 clones; approximately 94% of them appeared once. The top ten constitute roughly 1.2% of the sample. Sequences were obtained from naive CD8+ T cells sorted from blood. The sample's cell subset or site, from its label and the paper: CD45RA+CCR7+. These receptors were collected from a man between 18 and 35 years old in good health.

CDR3 loop: CASSLGGGAGDTQYF. CDR3 DNA sequence: TGTGCCAGCAGCTTAGGCGGGGGCGCAGGGGATACGCAGTATTTT. The rearrangement links TRBV7-8 to TRBJ2-3; D is possibly TRBD2 (7 bases). Germline V CDR1 and CDR2: SGHVS, FQNEAQ. The CDR3 extends over 15 amino acids. The V gene lost 1 base and the J gene lost 6 bases, with 14 bases spanning the gap.

The genes are TRBV13 and TRBJ2-1; D is possibly TRBD2 (7 bases). This CDR3 is built from 18 residues. Germline V gene data show CDR1 as PRHDT and CDR2 as FYEKMQ (reference sequence). With 1 base removed from V and 0 bases from J, the gap between germline ends came to 16 bases. CDR3 DNA: TGTGCCAGCAGCTTAGAGCCCCGGGGGGCCCGCTCCTACAATGAGCAGTTCTTC. Its translation: CASSLEPRGARSYNEQFF.

This chain connects TRBV7-6 to TRBJ2-7, with 9 bases lining up with TRBD2. The germline CDR1 and CDR2 sequences are SGHVS and FNYEAQ. This CDR3 contains 17 residues. With 4 bases clipped from V and 4 bases from J, the junction kept 14 bases outside the gene matches. CDR3 nucleotides: TGTGCCAGCAGCTCTTTAGGTGTAGCGGGGGCAGGATACGAGCAGTACTTC. It encodes CASSSLGVAGAGYEQYF.

This chain connects TRBV7-9 to TRBJ1-1; possible D gene TRBD1, 5 bases. The V end lost 11 bases, the J end lost 12 bases, and 19 bases lay between the germline ends. The length of the CDR3 is 11 residues. Germline lookup yields CDR1 SEHNR and CDR2 FQNEAQ (reference sequence). For the CDR3, the DNA is TGTGCCGAAGAGGAGGTCGGGGGGACTTTCTTT. Translating it yields CAEEEVGGTFF.

The chain uses TRBV5-4 and TRBJ1-1, with D maybe TRBD1 (5 bases). V dropped 1 base and J dropped 4 bases, with 17 bases sitting between them. Germline V gene sequence: CDR1 SGHNT, CDR2 YYREEE (reference sequence). The CDR3 covers 16 residues. CDR3 DNA: TGTGCCAGCAGCTTGTTGTCGGGGCTCCCGGGCACTGAAGCTTTCTTT. Translating gives CASSLLSGLPGTEAFF.

V is TRBV9 and J is TRBJ2-3; D may correspond to TRBD1 or TRBD2 (6 bases each). The V end lost 1 base, the J end lost 2 bases, and 8 bases lay between the germline ends. The CDR3 length is 14 residues. Germline V gene lookup returns CDR1 SGDLS and CDR2 YYNGEE. The CDR3 reads CASSVRGLTDTQYF. The CDR3 nucleotides read TGTGCCAGCAGCGTACGGGGGCTCACAGATACGCAGTATTTT.

The rearrangement uses TRBV27 and TRBJ2-7; 8 bases line up with TRBD1. The CDR3 runs 14 residues. The V and J ends lost 4 bases and 3 bases, in that order; junction bases with no gene match: 5. Germline CDR1 MNHEY, CDR2 SMNVEV (reference sequence). CDR3 residues: CASSSLGQGYEQYF. CDR3 sequence (DNA): TGTGCCAGCAGTTCCCTTGGACAGGGCTACGAGCAGTACTTC.

The V gene is TRBV7-2, the J gene TRBJ2-5; no clear D. The V end lost 0 bases, the J end lost 1 base, and 12 bases lay between the germline ends. CDR3 length: 16 amino acids. Germline CDR1 is SGHTA and CDR2 is FQGNSA. The CDR3 DNA follows: TGTGCCAGCAGCTTAGCGGGCACAGTTCGCCAAGAGACCCAGTACTTC. It codes for CASSLAGTVRQETQYF.

CDR3 DNA sequence: TGTGCCAGCAGTTACGGGCGGGGAATCGGCACAGATACGCAGTATTTT. Its translation: CASSYGRGIGTDTQYF. This chain joins TRBV6-6 and TRBJ2-3; TRBD2 is a possible D gene (6 bases). Germline V gene sequence: CDR1 MNHNY, CDR2 SVGAGI (reference sequence). Deletions cut 2 bases from V and 1 base from J, with 13 bases between. The CDR3 covers 16 residues.

The V call is TRBV7-9, the J call TRBJ2-7; unclear D gene. Germline assignment: CDR1 SEHNR and CDR2 FQNEAQ (reference sequence). This CDR3 is built from 13 residues. Trimming shortened V by 1 base and J by 6 bases, and 10 bases separated the two germline ends. The CDR3 region has the DNA TGTGCCAGCAGCTTAGTGCCTGCCCTCGAGCAGTACTTC. Translating it yields CASSLVPALEQYF.

The sample holds one count of this clone. V is TRBV7-9 and J is TRBJ2-1; a weak D match, TRBD1 (5 bases). This CDR3 is built from 12 residues. The germline gives CDR1 SEHNR, CDR2 FQNEAQ (reference sequence). V was trimmed by 3 bases and J by 7 bases, leaving 7 bases between them. CDR3 residues: CASSFAGNEQFF. The CDR3 nucleotides read TGTGCCAGCAGCTTCGCAGGGAATGAGCAGTTCTTC.

The chain joins TRBV30 to TRBJ2-7; TRBD1 matches at 7 bases. Trimming at V came to 5 bases and at J to 5 bases, leaving 12 bases not matched to a gene. The V gene's germline CDR1 is GTSNPN and CDR2 SVGIG (reference sequence). The CDR3 has 14 amino acids. The CDR3 here is CAWEQTGMGDEQYF. The CDR3 DNA is TGTGCCTGGGAACAGACAGGGATGGGGGACGAGCAGTACTTC.

The rearrangement links TRBV13 to TRBJ1-2, with a possible D match to TRBD1 (6 bases). CDR1 and CDR2 (germline): PRHDT, FYEKMQ (reference sequence). The CDR3 is made up of 14 amino acids. The V end lost 3 bases, the J end lost 6 bases, and 14 bases lay between the germline ends. CDR3 in amino acids: CASSFQGQLDGYTF. For the CDR3, the DNA is TGTGCCAGCAGCTTTCAGGGGCAGCTAGATGGCTACACCTTC.

The chain joins TRBV10-3 to TRBJ2-2; D is perhaps TRBD2 (5 bases). Trimming removed 10 bases from V and 7 bases from J, with 7 bases in between. The CDR3 consists of 10 residues. Germline CDR1 reads ENHRY; CDR2 reads SYGVKD. The CDR3 DNA sequence: TGTGCCACCCGGGACGGGGAGCTGTTTTTT. Protein: CATRDGELFF.

This sequence joins TRBV30 and TRBJ2-7; TRBD1 or TRBD2 may be the D gene (5 bases each). The CDR3 length is 14 residues. Germline V CDR1 and CDR2: GTSNPN, SVGIG (reference sequence). Trimming removed 2 bases from V and 2 bases from J, with 13 bases in between. CDR3 coding DNA: TGTGCCTGGAGTCTATGGGACGAAACCTACGAGCAGTACTTC. Encoded protein: CAWSLWDETYEQYF.

The V call is TRBV10-3, the J call TRBJ2-2, with no clear D. The CDR3 extends over 14 amino acids. Germline-derived CDR1 and CDR2 are ENHRY and SYGVKD. Trimming took 8 bases from V and 4 from J, leaving 14 bases between them. CDR3 amino acids: CAIPRTPGTGELFF. The CDR3 bases are TGTGCCATCCCCCGGACGCCTGGCACCGGGGAGCTGTTTTTT.

The chain employs TRBV19 and TRBJ2-1; 9 bases map to TRBD1. With V trimmed by 10 bases and J by 3 bases, 7 bases remained unmatched. CDR1 is LNHDA, CDR2 SQIVND, per germline (reference sequence). This CDR3 is 14 amino acids long. CDR3 nucleotides: TGTGCCACCAAACCGGGACAGGGCTACAATGAGCAGTTCTTC. Translating it yields CATKPGQGYNEQFF.

The rearrangement joins TRBV7-2 to TRBJ2-7; D may be TRBD2 (5 bases). The germline CDR1 and CDR2 sequences are SGHTA and FQGNSA. CDR3 length: 12 residues. The germline V and J ends were trimmed by 7 bases and 4 bases, with 11 bases remaining between them. CDR3 bases: TGTGCCAGCATCGGACTTTATTACGAGCAGTACTTC. Protein sequence: CASIGLYYEQYF. Full variable domain (missing parts from reference TRBV7-2 and TRBJ2-7): GAGVSQSPSNKVTEKGKDVELRCDPISGHTALYWYRQSLGQGLEFLIYFQGNSAPDKSGLPSDRFSAERTGGSVSTLTIQRTQQEDSAVYLCASIGLYYEQYFGPGTRLTVT.

The chain joins TRBV2 to TRBJ2-7, with 9 bases matching TRBD1. Per germline, CDR1 SNHLY and CDR2 FYNNEI. Trimming cost V 6 bases and J 5 bases; bases outside gene matches: 11. The CDR3 length is 15 residues. The CDR3 loop is CASSSGTGSFHEQYF. The CDR3 DNA reads TGTGCCAGCAGCAGTGGGACAGGGAGTTTCCACGAGCAGTACTTC.

The chain has TRBV28 and TRBJ2-7; TRBD1 or TRBD2 may be the D gene (5 bases each). The germline CDR1 and CDR2 sequences are MDHEN and SYDVKM. V lost 3 bases, J lost 2 bases, and 11 bases lay in between. The length of the CDR3 is 14 residues. The CDR3 sequence: CASSFFRGAYEQYF. The DNA for the CDR3 is TGTGCCAGCAGTTTCTTTCGGGGCGCCTACGAGCAGTACTTC.